The present TCR beta chain was sequenced within a study of blood T cell repertoires in COVID-19. About this clone: Other nucleotide sequences in the sample specify the same CDR3.

Repertoires were generated with immunoSEQ multiplex PCR, while TCRdb's copy carries only in-frame clones and drops some. This table holds 300,000 to 400,000 clones, 80% to 90% found once. The J segment lost 6 bases and the V segment lost 6 bases, leaving 6 bases of the junction unmatched. Germline CDR1 is SGHTA and CDR2 is FQGNSA. The CDR3 sequence is 15 residues long. The sequencing sample was made of peripheral blood. The chain has TRBV7-2 and TRBJ2-7; TRBD2 matches at 15 bases. The receptor comes from a woman between 50 and 59 years old with COVID-19, enrolled during active disease. In nucleotides, the CDR3 is TGTGCCAGCAGTCCCAGGACTAGCGGGAGGGGCGAGCAGTACTTC. This encodes CASSPRTSGRGEQYF.